These 17 T cell receptor beta chains originate from one sample sequenced in a study of T cell responses to AZD1222 COVID-19 vaccine. TCRdb's copy holds only in-frame clones and misses some; the assay was immunoSEQ multiplex PCR. The table lists approximately 120,000 clones, roughly 90% of them singletons. The sequencing here drew on peripheral blood, taken on day 0 of AZD1222 vaccination. These receptors were obtained from an adult in good health.

The V and J genes are TRBV11-3 and TRBJ2-3; 8 nucleotides match TRBD1. The CDR3 length is 16 residues. The V and J ends lost 4 bases and 11 bases, in that order; junction bases with no gene match: 17. Germline CDR1 reads SGHNT; CDR2 reads YENEEA. The CDR3 sequence is CASSSRWDRRPGLQYF. The CDR3 region has the DNA TGTGCCAGCAGCTCCCGGTGGGACAGGCGGCCGGGACTGCAGTATTTT.

This chain joins TRBV9 and TRBJ1-2; D unresolved. V was cut by 0 bases and J by 1 base, with 7 bases left in between. Germline CDR1 reads SGDLS; CDR2 reads YYNGEE. This CDR3 has 14 amino acids. This chain's CDR3 is CASSVGRINYGYTF. The DNA for the CDR3 is TGTGCCAGCAGCGTAGGACGGATTAACTATGGCTACACCTTC.

The CDR3, as DNA: TGTGCCAGCAGCGTAGTCAAAAGCAGGAGAGGGTACGAGCAGTACTTC. Translating it yields CASSVVKSRRGYEQYF. This chain joins TRBV9 and TRBJ2-7; weak D call: TRBD2 (5 bases). Germline CDR1 SGDLS, CDR2 YYNGEE. The V end was cut by 0 bases, the J end by 4 bases, with 17 bases between. The CDR3 runs 16 residues.

The V call is TRBV7-2, the J call TRBJ1-5; D remains unclear. The CDR3 runs to 14 residues. CDR1 is SGHTA and CDR2 is FQGNSA in the germline V gene. Trimming took off 5 bases at V and 1 base at J, with 9 bases between the two ends. In DNA, the CDR3 is TGTGCCAGCAGCAGCAGGTTCAGCAATCAGCCCCAGCATTTT. Encoded protein: CASSSRFSNQPQHF.

The gene calls are TRBV19 and TRBJ2-1, with TRBD2 matching over 13 bases. V lost 5 bases, J lost 9 bases, and 7 bases stayed unmatched. The CDR3 loop spans 15 amino acids. CDR1 and CDR2 from the germline V gene are LNHDA and SQIVND (reference sequence). CDR3 loop: CASSDGLAGVAEQFF. DNA of the CDR3: TGTGCCAGTAGTGATGGACTAGCGGGAGTCGCTGAGCAGTTCTTC.

This sequence joins TRBV19 and TRBJ1-3; no definite D call. V lost 6 bases, J lost 0 bases, and 12 bases lay in between. CDR3 length: 15 amino acids. Germline V gene lookup returns CDR1 LNHDA and CDR2 SQIVND (reference sequence). The CDR3 DNA reads as TGTGCCAGTAGGACGACGGTCCACTCTGGAAACACCATATATTTT. This encodes CASRTTVHSGNTIYF.

The chain employs TRBV7-9 and TRBJ2-2; 7 nucleotides line up with TRBD1. Unmatched junction bases numbered 2, after V lost 2 bases and J lost 2 bases. Germline assignment: CDR1 SEHNR and CDR2 FQNEAQ (reference sequence). The CDR3 is made up of 15 amino acids. Here the CDR3 reads CASSLRDRNTGELFF. In DNA form, the CDR3 reads TGTGCCAGCAGCTTACGGGACAGAAACACCGGGGAGCTGTTTTTT.

This chain connects TRBV4-3 to TRBJ2-1, with 8 positions matching TRBD1. V lost 1 base and J lost 5; bases outside the gene matches: 10. The CDR3 length is 17 residues. Germline values: CDR1 LGHNA, CDR2 YSLEER. The CDR3 region has the DNA TGCGCCAGCAGCCAAGCCACCAGGAGACAGGGGAACAATGAGCAGTTCTTC. Protein: CASSQATRRQGNNEQFF.

The chain joins TRBV15 to TRBJ2-2; TRBD1 matches at 7 bases. J lost 0 bases, V lost 8 bases, and 6 bases had no gene match. The CDR3 is 15 residues long. Germline V gene lookup returns CDR1 LNHNV and CDR2 YYDKDF (reference sequence). As DNA, the CDR3 is TGTGCCACCGAATCCGGGACAGCGAACACCGGGGAGCTGTTTTTT. Amino acids: CATESGTANTGELFF.

The chain combines TRBV6-5 with TRBJ2-7; possible D gene TRBD2, 5 bases. V was shortened by 11 bases and J by 4 bases, with 9 bases between the two germline ends. Germline V gene sequence: CDR1 MNHEY, CDR2 SVGAGI. The CDR3 has 10 residues. CDR3 sequence (DNA): TGTGCCGGCGGCGGGTACGAGCAGTACTTC. This codes for CAGGGYEQYF.

The gene calls are TRBV11-2 and TRBJ2-1; maybe TRBD1 (6 bases). The CDR3 consists of 14 residues. Germline V CDR1 and CDR2: SGHAT, FQNNGV. V was trimmed by 0 bases and J by 10 bases, leaving 13 bases between them. CDR3 sequence: CASSLEGGRREQFF. The CDR3 coding sequence is TGTGCCAGCAGCTTAGAAGGGGGTAGACGAGAGCAGTTCTTC.

J is TRBJ2-2 and V is TRBV7-9; a possible D gene is TRBD1 (6 bases). The germline V gene has CDR1 SEHNR and CDR2 FQNEAQ (reference sequence). This CDR3 has 14 amino acids. V was trimmed by 3 bases and J by 6 bases, leaving 11 bases between them. Here the CDR3 reads CASSLMQGSGELFF. CDR3 coding DNA: TGTGCCAGCAGCTTGATGCAGGGGTCCGGGGAGCTGTTTTTT.

J is TRBJ2-3 and V is TRBV19, with TRBD1 as a possible D gene (6 bases). Trimming took 6 bases from V and 1 from J, leaving 14 bases between them. Germline CDR1 is LNHDA and CDR2 is SQIVND (reference sequence). The CDR3 has 15 residues. CDR3 protein: CASRQDRRGTDTQYF. CDR3 coding DNA: TGTGCCAGTAGACAGGACAGAAGAGGCACAGATACGCAGTATTTT.

The sample holds a few counts of this clone. The same CDR3 is also encoded by other DNA sequences in this sample. The V and J genes are TRBV30 and TRBJ1-5; D uncertain. CDR1 GTSNPN and CDR2 SVGIG come from the germline V gene (reference sequence). The CDR3 extends over 13 amino acids. Trimming removed 0 bases from V and 3 bases from J, with 6 bases in between. CDR3 bases: TGTGCCTGGAGTGTAAGGTCCAATCAGCCCCAGCATTTT. It encodes CAWSVRSNQPQHF.

The V and J genes are TRBV6-1 and TRBJ2-7; maybe TRBD2 (6 bases). The CDR3 length is 16 residues. Trimming shortened V by 4 bases and J by 5 bases, and 21 bases separated the two germline ends. Per the germline V gene, CDR1 is MNHNS and CDR2 is SASEGT. CDR3 nucleotides: TGTGCCAGCAGTGGACGTCTATTCGGGAGACTCCACGAGCAGTACTTC. Amino acids: CASSGRLFGRLHEQYF.

This chain joins TRBV27 and TRBJ1-2; possible D gene TRBD1, 6 bases. V was pared by 3 bases and J by 1 base, with 6 bases between. This CDR3 has 13 amino acids. The germline gives CDR1 MNHEY, CDR2 SMNVEV (reference sequence). The DNA of the CDR3 is TGTGCCAGCAGTTTGGACAGTAACTATGGCTACACCTTC. Translated: CASSLDSNYGYTF.

V is TRBV27 and J is TRBJ2-2; TRBD2 agrees at 7 bases. This CDR3 is built from 14 residues. CDR1 MNHEY and CDR2 SMNVEV come from the germline V gene (reference sequence). The trim removed 3 bases at V and 7 bases at J, leaving 5 bases unmatched. CDR3 in amino acids: CASSFAGGGGELFF. As DNA, the CDR3 is TGTGCCAGCAGTTTCGCAGGCGGGGGCGGGGAGCTGTTTTTT.